This TCR beta chain was captured in a study of Ad26.COV2.S vaccination and SARS-CoV-2 variants. CDR3 length: 14 residues. CDR1 is MNHEY and CDR2 is SVGAGI in the germline V gene. Losses at the gene ends were 6 bases for V and 5 bases for J; bases not matched to a gene: 7. Assay: immunoSEQ multiplex PCR; the TCRdb copy retains only in-frame clones and omits some. The sample holds around 270,000 clones; about 83% are singletons and the top ten take about 2.7%. Treatment denoted: about 20 received Ad26.COV2.S at low or high dose, single or two shots; about five received placebo; per-sample allocation not given. Repertoires come from day 63 after the first vaccine or placebo injection. Spike of the Wuhan-strain SARS-CoV-2 was expressed by an Ad26 vector, which formed the vaccine.

This sequence joins TRBV6-5 and TRBJ1-5; 7 nucleotides match TRBD1. Sequences were derived from peripheral blood, sampled in a trial of Ad26.COV2.S vaccine versus placebo. This receptor was taken from a person aged 18-60 years who received the Ad26.COV2.S COVID-19 vaccine or a placebo. The CDR3 region is CASSTDRAHQPQHF. As DNA, the CDR3 is TGTGCCAGCAGCACAGACAGGGCCCATCAGCCCCAGCATTTT.